This is a list of T cell receptor beta chains from one sample in a study of blood T cell repertoires in COVID-19. Measured with immunoSEQ multiplex PCR; TCRdb has only the in-frame clones, and not every one. The repertoire includes over 300,000 clones, 80% to 90% of them detected once, and 2.2% sits in the top ten. The sample was PBMCs or T cells enriched from blood (not recorded which). Every receptor here comes from a man in his thirties or forties who had recovered from COVID-19. The CDR3 runs from the conserved cysteine through the conserved F or W. A D gene is named only where the DNA matches it firmly. Size is omitted from some rows. Given values are once, few, many or a class for expanded clones.

V gene	J gene	D gene	clone size	CDR3 protein	CDR3 DNA
TRBV15	TRBJ1-2	.	.	CATSRNTPRGRYTF	TGTGCCACCAGCAGGAACACTCCCAGGGGCCGCTACACCTTC
TRBV3-1/TRBV3-2	TRBJ2-2	TRBD1	.	CASSQAGTVTGELFF	TGTGCCAGCAGCCAGGCCGGGACAGTCACCGGGGAGCTGTTTTTT
TRBV9	TRBJ1-3	.	.	CASSAGGASGNTIYF	TGTGCCAGCAGCGCGGGGGGGGCCTCTGGAAACACCATATATTTT
TRBV9	TRBJ2-5	TRBD2	.	CASSAQRGGPGETQYF	TGTGCCAGCAGCGCCCAGCGGGGGGGCCCGGGGGAGACCCAGTACTTC
TRBV27	TRBJ1-2	.	.	CASSGPGFLNGYTF	TGTGCCAGCAGTGGCCCAGGATTTTTAAATGGCTACACCTTC
TRBV7-2	TRBJ2-7	.	.	CASSLSNAGLPGEQYF	TGTGCCAGCAGCTTATCTAACGCAGGGTTACCGGGCGAGCAGTACTTC
TRBV2	TRBJ1-1	TRBD1	.	CASRRDRNTEAFF	TGTGCCAGCAGAAGGGACAGGAACACTGAAGCTTTCTTT
TRBV7-2	TRBJ2-1	.	.	CASSLGPSADEQFF	TGTGCCAGCAGCTTAGGCCCCTCCGCAGATGAGCAGTTCTTC
TRBV18	TRBJ1-5	TRBD1	.	CASSPGQGVGSNQPQHF	TGTGCCAGCTCACCAGGACAGGGGGTGGGGAGCAATCAGCCCCAGCATTTT
TRBV9	TRBJ1-2	.	.	CASSVGGRIYGYTF	TGTGCCAGCAGCGTAGGAGGGCGGATCTATGGCTACACCTTC
TRBV18	TRBJ2-2	.	.	CASSPIPRGTGELFF	TGTGCCAGCTCACCAATCCCACGGGGCACCGGGGAGCTGTTTTTT
TRBV5-1	TRBJ2-7	.	.	CASQASDFYEQYF	TGCGCCAGCCAAGCTTCAGACTTCTACGAGCAGTACTTC
TRBV30	TRBJ2-5	TRBD1	once	CAWSVGQGANGETQYF	TGTGCCTGGAGTGTAGGACAGGGGGCGAACGGGGAGACCCAGTACTTC
TRBV4-3	TRBJ1-6	.	once	CASSQVSGDNSPLHF	TGCGCCAGCAGCCAAGTATCGGGGGATAATTCACCCCTCCACTTT
TRBV4-1	TRBJ1-2	.	.	CASSQDLGYGYTF	TGCGCCAGCAGCCAAGACCTAGGCTATGGCTACACCTTC
TRBV6-6	TRBJ1-1	.	.	CASIDPGTEVFEAFF	TGTGCCAGTATTGATCCCGGGACTGAAGTTTTTGAAGCTTTCTTT
TRBV7-3	TRBJ2-1	TRBD1	.	CASSPGQGVLHEQFF	TGTGCCAGCAGCCCAGGGCAGGGGGTTCTTCATGAGCAGTTCTTC
TRBV19	TRBJ1-3	.	.	CASSKLVPRGGSGNTIYF	TGTGCCAGTAGTAAGTTGGTCCCGCGCGGTGGCTCTGGAAACACCATATATTTT
TRBV2	TRBJ1-1	TRBD1	.	CASSLQGQNTEAFF	TGTGCCAGCAGTCTACAGGGGCAGAACACTGAAGCTTTCTTT
TRBV6-5	TRBJ1-1	.	.	CASSRTGSTEAFF	TGTGCCAGCAGCCGTACAGGGTCGACTGAAGCTTTCTTT
TRBV2	TRBJ1-4	TRBD1	.	CASSGRQGASNEKLFF	TGTGCCAGCAGTGGGCGACAGGGGGCGTCTAATGAAAAACTGTTTTTT
TRBV3-1/TRBV3-2	TRBJ2-1	TRBD2	once	CASSLVFGSSGGVYNEQFF	TGTGCCAGCAGCCTGGTTTTTGGATCTAGCGGGGGAGTATACAATGAGCAGTTCTTC
TRBV7-2	TRBJ2-1	TRBD1	.	CASSFTGGNEQFF	TGTGCCAGCAGCTTTACAGGGGGCAATGAGCAGTTCTTC
TRBV13	TRBJ1-6	TRBD1	.	CASSFYRGLDSPLHF	TGTGCCAGCAGCTTCTACAGGGGGCTCGATTCACCCCTCCACTTT
TRBV30	TRBJ2-2	TRBD1	.	CAWSRQGTTGELFF	TGTGCCTGGAGCCGACAGGGTACCACCGGGGAGCTGTTTTTT
TRBV7-9	TRBJ1-1	.	.	CASSGRGEANTEAFF	TGTGCCAGCAGCGGAAGAGGGGAGGCGAACACTGAAGCTTTCTTT
TRBV3-1/TRBV3-2	TRBJ1-3	.	.	CASSQTDTFSGNTIYF	TGTGCCAGCAGCCAAACGGACACATTCTCTGGAAACACCATATATTTT
TRBV4-3	TRBJ2-3	TRBD2	.	CASSRRTSQYFGTDTQYF	TGCGCCAGCAGCCGGAGGACTAGCCAATATTTCGGCACAGATACGCAGTATTTT
TRBV6-6	TRBJ1-2	TRBD1	.	CASRIQGAGDGYTF	TGTGCCAGCAGGATTCAGGGGGCGGGAGATGGCTACACCTTC
TRBV19	TRBJ2-3	TRBD2	.	CASSIVGTSGGTDTQYF	TGTGCCAGTAGTATAGTGGGGACTAGCGGAGGCACAGATACGCAGTATTTT
TRBV7-8	TRBJ2-7	.	.	CASSLQSGLYEQYF	TGTGCCAGCAGCTTACAATCGGGACTCTACGAGCAGTACTTC
TRBV6-5	TRBJ2-1	.	few	CASNALTGVHEQFF	TGTGCCAGCAACGCCTTGACAGGTGTTCATGAGCAGTTCTTC
TRBV4-3	TRBJ1-6	TRBD1	.	CASSLHRTGTPLHF	TGCGCCAGCAGCCTACACCGGACAGGCACACCCCTCCACTTT
TRBV4-2	TRBJ1-2	.	.	CASSQEPNQGIYGYTF	TGTGCCAGCAGCCAAGAACCAAACCAGGGTATCTATGGCTACACCTTC
TRBV6-4	TRBJ1-3	.	.	CARLSRPGNTIYF	TGTGCCAGGCTTAGCCGGCCCGGAAACACCATATATTTT
TRBV3-1/TRBV3-2	TRBJ1-1	.	.	CASSQLSGTEAFF	TGTGCCAGCAGCCAATTATCGGGCACTGAAGCTTTCTTT
TRBV4-3	TRBJ1-2	TRBD1	.	CASSQGLTGGKNGYTF	TGCGCCAGCAGCCAAGGCTTGACAGGGGGCAAAAATGGCTACACCTTC
TRBV11-2	TRBJ1-2	.	.	CASSLAAANYGYTF	TGTGCCAGCAGCTTAGCCGCGGCTAACTATGGCTACACCTTC
TRBV5-1	TRBJ1-4	.	.	CASSLDPATNEKLFF	TGCGCCAGCAGCTTGGATCCAGCAACTAATGAAAAACTGTTTTTT
TRBV6-5	TRBJ1-2	.	.	CASRLGGSGGYTF	TGTGCCAGCAGGTTGGGGGGGTCGGGTGGCTACACCTTC
TRBV7-9	TRBJ1-3	.	.	CASSLQAGNTIYF	TGTGCCAGCAGCTTACAGGCTGGAAACACCATATATTTT
TRBV29-1	TRBJ1-2	.	.	CSVGTASYDYTF	TGCAGCGTTGGGACAGCCTCTTATGACTACACCTTC
TRBV19	TRBJ2-1	.	.	CASSNPPKDFRSYNEQFF	TGTGCCAGTAGTAACCCGCCGAAGGACTTTCGCTCCTACAATGAGCAGTTCTTC
TRBV2	TRBJ1-5	.	.	CASREPKSLGAKPQHF	TGTGCCAGCAGAGAACCAAAAAGCCTGGGCGCTAAGCCCCAGCATTTT
TRBV24-1	TRBJ2-3	TRBD2	.	CATSTSGGAADTQYF	TGTGCCACTTCGACTAGCGGGGGGGCAGCAGATACGCAGTATTTT
TRBV9	TRBJ2-3	TRBD1	.	CASSTTTGYADTQYF	TGTGCCAGCAGCACGACGACAGGGTACGCAGATACGCAGTATTTT
TRBV4-3	TRBJ1-1	.	.	CASSQDGGGLTEAFF	TGCGCCAGCAGCCAAGATGGGGGGGGGCTCACTGAAGCTTTCTTT
TRBV7-8	TRBJ1-1	.	.	CASSPYREDRMNTEAFF	TGTGCCAGCAGCCCTTATCGAGAAGACAGGATGAACACTGAAGCTTTCTTT
TRBV6-5	TRBJ2-5	TRBD1	few	CASSRTGWELTQYF	TGTGCCAGCAGTCGGACAGGATGGGAATTGACCCAGTACTTC
TRBV9	TRBJ2-7	TRBD1	once	CASSEGQGRNEQYF	TGTGCCAGCAGCGAGGGACAGGGGCGCAACGAGCAGTACTTC
TRBV5-6	TRBJ1-4	.	.	CASSLGGGPFATNEKLFF	TGTGCCAGCAGCTTGGGTGGCGGGCCCTTTGCAACTAATGAAAAACTGTTTTTT
TRBV5-5	TRBJ1-2	.	.	CASSLDQANYGYTF	TGTGCCAGCAGCTTGGACCAGGCTAACTATGGCTACACCTTC
TRBV24-1	TRBJ1-1	TRBD1	.	CATSETGGTEAFF	TGTGCCACCAGTGAGACAGGGGGCACTGAAGCTTTCTTT
TRBV7-9	TRBJ2-7	.	many	CASSGAWGAYEQYF	TGTGCCAGCAGCGGAGCATGGGGGGCCTACGAGCAGTACTTC
TRBV2	TRBJ1-1	.	.	CASSEGQGNTEAFF	TGTGCCAGCAGTGAGGGGCAGGGAAACACTGAAGCTTTCTTT
TRBV5-1	TRBJ2-1	.	.	CASRTDLYNEQFF	TGCGCCAGCCGTACCGACTTATACAATGAGCAGTTCTTC
TRBV11-2	TRBJ2-7	.	.	CASSLDRLYEQYF	TGTGCCAGCAGCTTAGACAGACTGTACGAGCAGTACTTC
TRBV7-3	TRBJ2-7	TRBD1	.	CASSTDRDAYEQYF	TGTGCCAGCAGCACGGACAGGGACGCTTACGAGCAGTACTTC
TRBV3-1/TRBV3-2	TRBJ1-1	.	.	CASSRDFGGTEAFF	TGTGCCAGCAGCCGGGACTTCGGAGGGACTGAAGCTTTCTTT
TRBV13	TRBJ1-2	TRBD1	.	CASSSYRGLLSGYTF	TGTGCCAGCAGCTCGTACAGGGGGCTTTTATCTGGCTACACCTTC